These 11 T cell receptor beta chains share one sample of origin, sequenced in a study of long-term antiretroviral therapy in people with HIV. Researchers report immunoSEQ v3.0 was run at survey level. Assay used: immunoSEQ multiplex PCR; TCRdb lists only in-frame clones, some missing. The sample lists 20,000 to 25,000 clones, 90% to 95% seen once, with approximately 2.2% in the top ten. The specimen was unsorted PBMCs, collected 4.9 years after starting antiretroviral therapy. The receptors here all came from a woman in her fifties or sixties with HIV.

The gene calls are TRBV7-2 and TRBJ2-1; TRBD2 matches 8 bases. From germline, CDR1 is SGHTA and CDR2 FQGNSA. CDR3 length: 16 residues. Trimming removed 6 bases from V and 2 bases from J; junction bases left unmatched: 9. CDR3: CASSFRLAKPYNEQFF. CDR3 sequence (DNA): TGTGCCAGCAGTTTTCGACTAGCGAAGCCCTACAATGAGCAGTTCTTC.

The count of this clone is one. The chain combines TRBV4-1 with TRBJ1-5; 12 bases are shared with TRBD1. Trimming took 4 bases from V and 7 from J; bases not matched to a gene: 14. The germline V gene encodes CDR1 MGHRA and CDR2 YSYEKL. The CDR3 sequence is 18 residues long. The CDR3 loop reads CASSPGQGASSQMQPQHF. Written as DNA, the CDR3 is TGCGCCAGCAGCCCGGGACAGGGGGCGTCTTCTCAAATGCAGCCCCAGCATTTT.

The rearrangement uses TRBV19 and TRBJ1-1; D is undetermined. The CDR3 consists of 15 residues. Trimming stripped 6 bases from V and 0 bases from J, with 14 bases between. CDR1 is LNHDA, CDR2 SQIVND, per germline (reference sequence). The CDR3 DNA reads as TGTGCCAGTAGCGAGAACCCGGCAGTGAACACTGAAGCTTTCTTT. Its translation is CASSENPAVNTEAFF.

This chain links TRBV5-6 with TRBJ2-2; D may be TRBD1 (6 bases). The V end was cut by 2 bases, the J end by 6 bases, with 11 bases between. In germline, CDR1 is SGHDT, CDR2 YYEEEE. The CDR3 consists of 14 residues. CDR3 sequence (DNA): TGTGCCAGCAGCTTAACTAACAGGGCCGGGGAGCTGTTTTTT. Its translation is CASSLTNRAGELFF. Combining the CDR3 with reference TRBV5-6 and TRBJ2-2 gives the whole variable domain DAGVTQSPTHLIKTRGQQVTLRCSPKSGHDTVSWYQQALGQGPQFIFQYYEEEERQRGNFPDRFSGHQFPNYSSELNVNALLLGDSALYLCASSLTNRAGELFFGEGSRLTVL.

J is TRBJ1-3 and V is TRBV4-1; D ambiguous. V lost 2 bases, J lost 4 bases, and 12 bases lay in between. Germline V gene lookup returns CDR1 MGHRA and CDR2 YSYEKL. This CDR3 comprises 15 residues. CDR3 amino acids: CASSQSQSSGNTIYF. The DNA for the CDR3 is TGCGCCAGCAGCCAAAGTCAGAGTTCAGGAAACACCATATATTTT.

This chain uses TRBV5-4 with TRBJ2-5; 11 bases line up with TRBD2. Germline CDR1 SGHNT, CDR2 YYREEE (reference sequence). V trimming: 3 bases; J trimming: 3 bases; junction bases outside the gene matches: 1. The CDR3 spans 14 residues. The DNA for the CDR3 is TGTGCCAGCAGCTCGGGACTAGCGGAAGAGACCCAGTACTTC. Residues: CASSSGLAEETQYF.

The J gene is TRBJ1-2, the V gene TRBV6-1, with a weak D call TRBD1 (5 bases). The germline V gene has CDR1 MNHNS and CDR2 SASEGT. The ends were cut back, 8 bases at V and 6 bases at J, with 19 bases in the middle. CDR3 length: 14 amino acids. The chain's CDR3 is CASVRGPGSHGYTF. The CDR3 nucleotides are TGTGCCAGCGTGAGGGGCCCGGGGAGTCATGGCTACACCTTC.

The chain couples TRBV18 to TRBJ1-2; 9 bases align to TRBD1. The CDR3 runs to 15 residues. The V gene end was trimmed by 3 bases and the J gene end by 7 bases; junction bases not matched to a gene: 9. Germline CDR1 is KGHSH and CDR2 is LQKENI. The CDR3 here is CASSPSGQGTGGYTF. The CDR3 bases are TGTGCCAGCTCACCTAGCGGACAGGGGACGGGTGGCTACACCTTC. The full variable domain, completed using reference TRBV18 and TRBJ1-2, is NAGVMQNPRHLVRRRGQEARLRCSPMKGHSHVYWYRQLPEEGLKFMVYLQKENIIDESGMPKERFSAEFPKEGPSILRIQQVVRGDSAAYFCASSPSGQGTGGYTFGSGTRLTVV.

The chain carries TRBV6-5 and TRBJ2-1; a possible D gene is TRBD2 (6 bases). This CDR3 is 14 amino acids long. Trimming shortened V by 3 bases and J by 2 bases, and 8 bases separated the two germline ends. Germline loops: CDR1 MNHEY, CDR2 SVGAGI. The CDR3: CASSYSGAYNEQFF. The CDR3 nucleotides read TGTGCCAGCAGTTATAGCGGAGCCTACAATGAGCAGTTCTTC.

The chain has TRBV6-6 and TRBJ1-1; tentatively, D is TRBD1 (5 bases). This CDR3 region has 14 residues. Trimming took 5 bases from V and 3 from J, leaving 13 bases between them. Germline V gene lookup returns CDR1 MNHNY and CDR2 SVGAGI (reference sequence). CDR3 sequence reads: CASSPLRGDTEAFF. In DNA, the CDR3 is TGTGCCAGCAGTCCGCTACGAGGGGACACTGAAGCTTTCTTT.

The chain carries TRBV7-9 and TRBJ2-7; TRBD2 matches 8 bases. The germline V gene encodes CDR1 SEHNR and CDR2 FQNEAQ (reference sequence). Trimming removed 2 bases from V and 5 bases from J; junction bases left unmatched: 14. The CDR3 covers 17 residues. The CDR3 DNA is TGTGCCAGCAGCTTACAAACCTCCGGGACTAGAATTAACGAGCAGTACTTC. It is translated as CASSLQTSGTRINEQYF.